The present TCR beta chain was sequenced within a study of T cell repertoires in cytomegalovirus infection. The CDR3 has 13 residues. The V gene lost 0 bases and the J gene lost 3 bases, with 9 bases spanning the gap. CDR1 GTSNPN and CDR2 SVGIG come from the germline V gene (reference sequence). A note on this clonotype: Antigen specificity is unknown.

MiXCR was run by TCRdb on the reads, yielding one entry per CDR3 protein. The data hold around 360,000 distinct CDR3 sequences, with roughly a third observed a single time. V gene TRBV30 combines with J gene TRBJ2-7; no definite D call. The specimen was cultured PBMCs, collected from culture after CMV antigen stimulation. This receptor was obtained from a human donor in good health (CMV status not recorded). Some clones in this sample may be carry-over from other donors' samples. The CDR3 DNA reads TGTGCCTGGAGTGTAGCCCCGGGCTACGAGCAGTACGTC. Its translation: CAWSVAPGYEQYV.